The present entry profiles one T cell receptor (beta chain) with its context. No antigen is known for it. Germline CDR1 is SGHTA and CDR2 is FQGNSA. The CDR3 contains 13 residues. Trimming at V came to 5 bases and at J to 5 bases, leaving 5 bases not matched to a gene. This sample stems from a study of blood T cells in healthy people across ages. Across the whole study: Per two T cells, template switching captured roughly one barcoded beta molecule. Study results and limitations: More naive CD4+ cells and higher diversity were found in long-lived than in aged donors. Significant beta diversity loss was already apparent by age roughly 38, declining roughly linearly.

Through a sample-barcoded 5' primer and a J-beta primer mix, a second PCR was run for roughly 7 to 11 cycles. Template switching added a 12-random-nucleotide identifier to every cDNA molecule. Each CDR3 protein gets one entry after TCRdb re-called the 5' RACE reads with MiXCR. This table holds fewer than 2,000,000 distinct CDR3 sequences, more than 35% found once. V is TRBV7-2 and J is TRBJ2-7, with TRBD1 identical over 8 bases. The clonotype originates from a human donor in good health. Sequencing was done on a sample of blood. Written as DNA, the CDR3 is TGTGCCAGCAGCGAGGACAGGGACCACGAGCAGTACTTC. Its protein is CASSEDRDHEQYF. Looking up the rest from reference TRBV7-2 and TRBJ2-7 gives the full variable domain: GAGVSQSPSNKVTEKGKDVELRCDPISGHTALYWYRQSLGQGLEFLIYFQGNSAPDKSGLPSDRFSAERTGGSVSTLTIQRTQQEDSAVYLCASSEDRDHEQYFGPGTRLTVT.